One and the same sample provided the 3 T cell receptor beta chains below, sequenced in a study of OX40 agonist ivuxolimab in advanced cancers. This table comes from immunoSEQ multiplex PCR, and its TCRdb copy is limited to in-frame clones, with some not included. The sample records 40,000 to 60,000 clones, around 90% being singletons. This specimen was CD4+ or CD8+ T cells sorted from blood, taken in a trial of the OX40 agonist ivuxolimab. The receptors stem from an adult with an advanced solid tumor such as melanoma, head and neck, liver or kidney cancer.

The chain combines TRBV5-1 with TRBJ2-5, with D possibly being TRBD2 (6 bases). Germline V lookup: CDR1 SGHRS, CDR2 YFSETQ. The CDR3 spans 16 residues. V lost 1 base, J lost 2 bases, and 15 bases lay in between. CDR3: CASSLRGAAQQETQYF. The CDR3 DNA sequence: TGCGCCAGCAGCTTGCGCGGGGCAGCTCAACAAGAGACCCAGTACTTC.

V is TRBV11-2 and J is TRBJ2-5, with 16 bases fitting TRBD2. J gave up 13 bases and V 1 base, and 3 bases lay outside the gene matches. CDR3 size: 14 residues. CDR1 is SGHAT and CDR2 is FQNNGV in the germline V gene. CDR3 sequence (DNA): TGTGCCAGCAGCTTAGCAGGGACTAGCGGGAGGGGGTACTTC. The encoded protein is CASSLAGTSGRGYF.

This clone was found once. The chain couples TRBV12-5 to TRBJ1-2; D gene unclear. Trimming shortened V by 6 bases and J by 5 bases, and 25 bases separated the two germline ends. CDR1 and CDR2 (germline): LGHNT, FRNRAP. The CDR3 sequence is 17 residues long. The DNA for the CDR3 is TGTGCTAGTGGCCCCTTGGTCGGGCCGGGAGTTGGTTATGGCTACACCTTC. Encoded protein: CASGPLVGPGVGYGYTF.